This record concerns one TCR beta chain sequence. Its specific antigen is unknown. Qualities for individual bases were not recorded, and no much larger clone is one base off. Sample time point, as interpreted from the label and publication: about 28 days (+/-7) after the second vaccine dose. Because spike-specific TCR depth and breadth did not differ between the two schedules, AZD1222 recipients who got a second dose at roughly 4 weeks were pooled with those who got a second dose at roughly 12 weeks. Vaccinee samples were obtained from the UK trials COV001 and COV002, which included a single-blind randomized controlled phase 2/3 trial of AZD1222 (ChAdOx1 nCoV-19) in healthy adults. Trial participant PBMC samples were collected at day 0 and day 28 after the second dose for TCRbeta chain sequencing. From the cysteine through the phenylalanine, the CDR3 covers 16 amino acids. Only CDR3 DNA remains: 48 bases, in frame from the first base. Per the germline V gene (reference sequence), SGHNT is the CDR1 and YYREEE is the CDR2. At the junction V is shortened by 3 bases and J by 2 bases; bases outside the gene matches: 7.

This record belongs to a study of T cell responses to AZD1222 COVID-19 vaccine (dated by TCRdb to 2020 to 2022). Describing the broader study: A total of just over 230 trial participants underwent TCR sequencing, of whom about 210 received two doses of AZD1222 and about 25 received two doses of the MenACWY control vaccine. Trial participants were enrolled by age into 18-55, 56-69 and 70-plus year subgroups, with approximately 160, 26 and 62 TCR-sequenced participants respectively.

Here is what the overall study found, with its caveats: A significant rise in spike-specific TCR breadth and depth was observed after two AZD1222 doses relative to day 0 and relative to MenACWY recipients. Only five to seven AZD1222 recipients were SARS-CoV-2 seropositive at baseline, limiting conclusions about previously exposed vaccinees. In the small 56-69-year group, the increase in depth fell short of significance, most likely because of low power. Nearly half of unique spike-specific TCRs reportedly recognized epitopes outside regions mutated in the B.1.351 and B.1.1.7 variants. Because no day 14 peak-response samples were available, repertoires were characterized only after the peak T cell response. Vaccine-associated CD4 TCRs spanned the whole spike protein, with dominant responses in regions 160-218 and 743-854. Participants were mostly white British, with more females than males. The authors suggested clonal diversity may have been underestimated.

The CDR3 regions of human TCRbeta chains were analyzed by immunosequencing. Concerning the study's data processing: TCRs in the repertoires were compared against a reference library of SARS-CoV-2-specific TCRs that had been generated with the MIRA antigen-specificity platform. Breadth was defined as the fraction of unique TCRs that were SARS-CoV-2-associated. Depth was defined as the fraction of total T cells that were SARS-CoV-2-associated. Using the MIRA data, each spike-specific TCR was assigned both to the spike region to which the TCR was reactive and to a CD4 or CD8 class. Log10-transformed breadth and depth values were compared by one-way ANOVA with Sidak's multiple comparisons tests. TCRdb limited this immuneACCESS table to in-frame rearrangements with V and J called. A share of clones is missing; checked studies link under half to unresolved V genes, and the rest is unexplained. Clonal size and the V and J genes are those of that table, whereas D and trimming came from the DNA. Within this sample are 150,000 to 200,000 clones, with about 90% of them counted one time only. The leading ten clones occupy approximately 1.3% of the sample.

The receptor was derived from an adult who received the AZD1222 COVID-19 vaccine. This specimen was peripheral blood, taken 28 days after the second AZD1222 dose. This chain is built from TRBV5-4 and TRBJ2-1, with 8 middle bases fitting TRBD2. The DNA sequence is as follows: TGTGCCAGCAGCTGGGGGAAACTAGCGGCCTACAATGAGCAGTTCTTC. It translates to CASSWGKLAAYNEQFF.